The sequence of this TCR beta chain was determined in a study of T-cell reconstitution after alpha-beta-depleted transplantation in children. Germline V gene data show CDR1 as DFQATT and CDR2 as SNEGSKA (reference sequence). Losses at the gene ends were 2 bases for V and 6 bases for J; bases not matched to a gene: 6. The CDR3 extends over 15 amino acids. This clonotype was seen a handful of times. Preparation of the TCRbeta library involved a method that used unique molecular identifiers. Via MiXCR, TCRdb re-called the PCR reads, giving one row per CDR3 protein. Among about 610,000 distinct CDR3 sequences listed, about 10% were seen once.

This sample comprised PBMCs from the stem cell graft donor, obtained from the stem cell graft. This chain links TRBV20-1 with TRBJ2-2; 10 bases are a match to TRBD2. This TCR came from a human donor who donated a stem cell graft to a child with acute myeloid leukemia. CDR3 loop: CSARIWTSGSGELFF. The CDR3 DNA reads TGCAGTGCTAGAATTTGGACTAGCGGATCCGGGGAGCTGTTTTTT.